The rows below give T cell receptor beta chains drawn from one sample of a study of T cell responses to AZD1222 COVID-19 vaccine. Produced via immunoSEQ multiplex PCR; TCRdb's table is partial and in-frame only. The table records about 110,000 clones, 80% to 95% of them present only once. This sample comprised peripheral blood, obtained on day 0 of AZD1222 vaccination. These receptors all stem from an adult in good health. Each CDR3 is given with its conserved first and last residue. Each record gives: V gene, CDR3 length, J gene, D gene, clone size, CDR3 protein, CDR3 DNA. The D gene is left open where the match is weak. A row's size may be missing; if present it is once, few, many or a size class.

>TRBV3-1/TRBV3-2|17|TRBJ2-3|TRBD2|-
CASSLRISGGAGDTQYF
TGTGCCAGCAGCCTGCGGATTAGCGGGGGGGCCGGAGATACGCAGTATTTT
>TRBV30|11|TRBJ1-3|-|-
CAWGTGNTIYF
TGTGCCTGGGGGACAGGAAACACCATATATTTT
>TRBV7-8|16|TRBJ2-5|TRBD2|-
CASSPRTSGGQETQYF
TGTGCCAGCAGCCCACGGACTAGCGGGGGCCAAGAGACCCAGTACTTC
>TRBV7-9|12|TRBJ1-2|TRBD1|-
CASSLDRGGYTF
TGTGCCAGCAGCTTAGACAGGGGTGGCTACACCTTC
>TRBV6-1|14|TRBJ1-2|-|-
CASSETPRRYGYTF
TGTGCCAGCAGTGAGACCCCCAGGAGATATGGCTACACCTTC
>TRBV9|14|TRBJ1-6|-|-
CASTRGSYNSPLHF
TGTGCCAGCACCAGGGGCTCCTATAATTCACCCCTCCACTTT
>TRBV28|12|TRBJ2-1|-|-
CASTSTAHEQFF
TGTGCCAGCACCAGTACGGCGCATGAGCAGTTCTTC
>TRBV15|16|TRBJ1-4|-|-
CATSRDFEATNEKLFF
TGTGCCACCAGCAGAGATTTCGAAGCAACTAATGAAAAACTGTTTTTT
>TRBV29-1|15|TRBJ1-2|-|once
CSAGIRGIEAYGYTF
TGCAGCGCTGGTATAAGGGGGATAGAAGCCTATGGCTACACCTTC
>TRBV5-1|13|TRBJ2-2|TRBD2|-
CASSTGGTGELFF
TGCGCCAGCAGCACGGGAGGAACCGGGGAGCTGTTTTTT
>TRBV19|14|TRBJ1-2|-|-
CASSPPNRVGGYTF
TGTGCCAGTAGTCCGCCCAACAGGGTTGGTGGCTACACCTTC
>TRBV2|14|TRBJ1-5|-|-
CASSEMGFNQPQHF
TGTGCCAGCAGTGAAATGGGTTTCAATCAGCCCCAGCATTTT
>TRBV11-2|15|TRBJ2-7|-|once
CASSLTTQLTYEQYF
TGTGCCAGCAGCCTCACTACCCAGCTCACCTACGAGCAGTACTTC
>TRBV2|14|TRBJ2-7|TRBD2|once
CASSPLAGDYEQYF
TGTGCCAGCAGCCCGCTAGCGGGGGACTACGAGCAGTACTTC
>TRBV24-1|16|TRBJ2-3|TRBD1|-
CATQRASGGAEDTQYF
TGTGCCACCCAAAGAGCCTCAGGGGGCGCGGAAGATACGCAGTATTTT
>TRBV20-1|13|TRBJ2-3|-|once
CSASRRGEDTQYF
TGCAGTGCTAGTAGGAGGGGAGAAGATACGCAGTATTTT
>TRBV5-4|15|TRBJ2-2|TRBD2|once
CASSLTSGTPGELFF
TGTGCCAGCAGCTTGACTAGCGGAACCCCCGGGGAGCTGTTTTTT
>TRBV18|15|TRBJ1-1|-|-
CASSPRAEINTEAFF
TGTGCCAGCTCACCTAGGGCGGAGATTAACACTGAAGCTTTCTTT
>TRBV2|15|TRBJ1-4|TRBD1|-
CASTLQGASNEKLFF
TGTGCCAGCACCCTACAGGGGGCATCTAATGAAAAACTGTTTTTT
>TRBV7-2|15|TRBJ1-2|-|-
CASSLLGVTNYGYTF
TGTGCCAGCAGCTTATTGGGGGTGACTAACTATGGCTACACCTTC
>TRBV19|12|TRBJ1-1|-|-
CASNTPNTEAFF
TGTGCCAGTAACACCCCGAACACTGAAGCTTTCTTT
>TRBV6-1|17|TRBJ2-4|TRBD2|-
CASRELAGTVAKNIQYF
TGTGCCAGCAGAGAACTAGCGGGGACCGTAGCCAAAAACATTCAGTACTTC
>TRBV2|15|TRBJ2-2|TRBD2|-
CASGLAGAGAGELFF
TGTGCCAGCGGGCTAGCGGGGGCCGGGGCCGGGGAGCTGTTTTTT
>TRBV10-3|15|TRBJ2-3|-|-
CAISTSRDGGDTQYF
TGTGCCATCAGCACCTCGCGCGACGGTGGGGATACGCAGTATTTT
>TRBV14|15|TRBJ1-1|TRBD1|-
CASSRLTGANTEAFF
TGTGCCAGCAGCCGATTAACAGGGGCGAACACTGAAGCTTTCTTT
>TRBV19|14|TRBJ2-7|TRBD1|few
CASSPTGEGYEQYF
TGTGCCAGTAGTCCAACAGGGGAAGGTTACGAGCAGTACTTC
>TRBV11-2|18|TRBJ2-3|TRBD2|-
CASSSWSERGRLANTQYF
TGTGCCAGCAGCTCGTGGTCAGAGCGGGGGCGATTGGCAAATACGCAGTATTTT
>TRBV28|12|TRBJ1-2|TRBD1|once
CASTQTGAGYTF
TGTGCCAGCACCCAAACAGGGGCTGGCTACACCTTC
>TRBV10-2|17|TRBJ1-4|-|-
CASSDPILEATNEKLFF
TGCGCCAGCAGTGACCCGATCCTGGAGGCAACTAATGAAAAACTGTTTTTT
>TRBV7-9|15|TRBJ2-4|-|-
CASSLQGGVSNIQYF
TGTGCCAGCAGCTTGCAGGGAGGTGTATCGAACATTCAGTACTTC
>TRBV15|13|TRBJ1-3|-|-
CATSTSSGNTIYF
TGTGCCACCAGCACAAGCTCTGGAAACACCATATATTTT
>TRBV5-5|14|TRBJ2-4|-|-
CASSAVLAKNIQYF
TGTGCCAGCAGCGCCGTTCTAGCCAAAAACATTCAGTACTTC
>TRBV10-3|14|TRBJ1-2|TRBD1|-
CAIKKQEGAESYTF
TGTGCCATCAAAAAACAGGAGGGGGCTGAGAGCTACACCTTC
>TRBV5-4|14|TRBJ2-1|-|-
CATYRGSSYNEQFF
TGTGCCACCTACCGGGGGAGCTCCTACAATGAGCAGTTCTTC
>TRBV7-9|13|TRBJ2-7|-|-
CASSLGREALGYF
TGTGCCAGCAGCTTAGGCAGGGAAGCGTTGGGGTACTTC
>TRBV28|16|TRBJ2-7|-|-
CASSFRGLTISYEQYF
TGTGCCAGCAGTTTCCGGGGACTCACAATCTCCTACGAGCAGTACTTC
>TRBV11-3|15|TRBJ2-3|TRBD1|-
CASSPQTGATDTQYF
TGTGCCAGCAGCCCACAAACAGGGGCTACAGATACGCAGTATTTT
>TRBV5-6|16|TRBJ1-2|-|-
CASSLTDGDLLGGYTF
TGTGCCAGCAGCTTAACGGACGGAGACCTTCTAGGGGGCTACACCTTC
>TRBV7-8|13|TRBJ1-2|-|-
CASSRHELNGYTF
TGTGCCAGCAGCCGACATGAGTTGAATGGCTACACCTTC
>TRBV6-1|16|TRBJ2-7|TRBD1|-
CASRETLRDSPYEQYF
TGTGCCAGCAGGGAAACACTTAGGGACAGCCCCTACGAGCAGTACTTC
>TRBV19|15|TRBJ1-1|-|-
CASSLKPDRNTEAFF
TGTGCCAGTAGCCTTAAACCCGACAGGAACACTGAAGCTTTCTTT
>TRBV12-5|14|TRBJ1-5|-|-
CASDPFTGQQPQHF
TGTGCTAGTGACCCTTTCACCGGACAGCAGCCCCAGCATTTT
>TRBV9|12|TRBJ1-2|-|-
CASFGQRYGYTF
TGTGCCAGCTTCGGTCAGCGGTATGGCTACACCTTC
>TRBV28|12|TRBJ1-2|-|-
CASSLQSYGYTF
TGTGCCAGCAGTTTACAATCCTATGGCTACACCTTC
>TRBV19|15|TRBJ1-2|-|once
CASSIRSRDNYGYTF
TGTGCCAGTAGTATTAGGAGCAGAGACAACTATGGCTACACCTTC
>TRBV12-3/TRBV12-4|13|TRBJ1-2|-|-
CASSFRGGYGYTF
TGTGCCAGCAGTTTTAGAGGGGGTTATGGCTACACCTTC
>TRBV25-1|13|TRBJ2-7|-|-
CASSPGGSGEQYF
TGTGCCAGCAGCCCCGGCGGGTCAGGCGAGCAGTACTTC
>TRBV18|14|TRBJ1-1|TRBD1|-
CASSLTGADTEAFF
TGTGCCAGCTCACTCACAGGGGCGGACACTGAAGCTTTCTTT
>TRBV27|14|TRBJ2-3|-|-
CASSPRPGADTQYF
TGTGCCAGCAGTCCCCGCCCCGGGGCCGATACGCAGTATTTT
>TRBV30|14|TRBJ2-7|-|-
CACKTGPTSYEQYF
TGTGCCTGCAAAACAGGGCCCACTTCCTACGAGCAGTACTTC
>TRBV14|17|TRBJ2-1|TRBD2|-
CASSQAPLAGGYNEQFF
TGTGCCAGCAGCCAAGCCCCTCTTGCGGGGGGTTACAATGAGCAGTTCTTC